This entry describes one T cell receptor (beta chain). Its specificity is not known. This CDR3 spans 14 amino acids. Germline CDR1 MNHEY, CDR2 SMNVEV (reference sequence). This record comes from a study of blood T cells in healthy people across ages. Across the whole study: Template switching caught about one barcoded beta molecule for each two T cells.

Donors were healthy Caucasian individuals from Russia aged roughly 6 to 90. Each sample gave at least 6 million isolated PBMCs. Next came a second PCR, run for about 7 to 12 cycles, which used a sample-barcoded 5' primer along with a J-beta primer mix. MiXCR, run by TCRdb on the 5' RACE reads, gives a single entry per CDR3 protein. The data contain more than 1 million distinct CDR3 sequences, around 45% of them singletons. General study findings and limits: Across the age range, TCR beta diversity per million T cells fell in a roughly linear way.

The source material was blood. The TCR was taken from a woman aged 55 to 70 in good health. The chain carries TRBV27 and TRBJ2-5; 9 nucleotides agree with TRBD2. The tail of the sequence fits TRBJ2-7 better, so the J call may be wrong. The chain's CDR3 is CASSFSGSLTEQYF. The CDR3 DNA follows: TGTGCCAGCAGTTTTAGCGGGAGTTTAACCGAGCAGTACTTC.